A selection of T cell receptor beta chains follows, all from one sample in a study of OX40 agonist ivuxolimab in advanced cancers. Profiled with immunoSEQ multiplex PCR; TCRdb holds only in-frame clones, not every one. The top ten hold under 11% of the sample, which has about 11,000 clones, 80% to 85% seen once. The sequences come from CD4+ or CD8+ T cells sorted from blood, collected in a trial of the OX40 agonist ivuxolimab. The receptor source for this set is an adult with an advanced solid tumor such as melanoma, head and neck, liver or kidney cancer. CDR3s include the opening cysteine and the closing phenylalanine or tryptophan. D genes are given only for firm matches. Clone size is shown for a subset of rows, as once, few, many or a class of expanded clone.

clone_size: NA
j_call: TRBJ2-1
d_call: TRBD2
v_call: TRBV4-3
cdr3_aa: CASSQDGVAGALGDNEQFF
cdr3_nt: TGCGCCAGCAGCCAAGATGGAGTAGCGGGAGCCCTCGGGGACAATGAGCAGTTCTTC

clone_size: NA
j_call: TRBJ2-7
d_call: NA
v_call: TRBV4-3
cdr3_aa: CASSQDLGQGYEQYF
cdr3_nt: TGCGCCAGCAGCCAAGATTTGGGGCAGGGCTACGAGCAGTACTTC

clone_size: NA
j_call: TRBJ2-7
d_call: NA
v_call: TRBV28
cdr3_aa: CASSLFETESHEQYF
cdr3_nt: TGTGCCAGCAGTTTATTCGAGACAGAGTCTCACGAGCAGTACTTC

clone_size: NA
j_call: TRBJ1-6
d_call: NA
v_call: TRBV18
cdr3_aa: CASSPSYGAGYSNSPLHF
cdr3_nt: TGTGCCAGCTCACCGTCTTACGGGGCGGGGTACTCCAATTCACCCCTCCACTTT

clone_size: NA
j_call: TRBJ2-3
d_call: NA
v_call: TRBV9
cdr3_aa: CASSVFSLDTQYF
cdr3_nt: TGTGCCAGCAGCGTATTTTCATTAGATACGCAGTATTTT

clone_size: NA
j_call: TRBJ2-5
d_call: TRBD2
v_call: TRBV19
cdr3_aa: CASSMEDAGGPSKTQYF
cdr3_nt: TGTGCCAGTAGTATGGAGGATGCGGGAGGGCCTTCTAAGACCCAGTACTTC

clone_size: NA
j_call: TRBJ2-3
d_call: TRBD1
v_call: TRBV25-1
cdr3_aa: CASRDRGSDTQYF
cdr3_nt: TGTGCCAGCCGGGACAGGGGTTCCGATACGCAGTATTTT

clone_size: NA
j_call: TRBJ2-7
d_call: TRBD1
v_call: TRBV11-1
cdr3_aa: CASSLDGTGGYEQYF
cdr3_nt: TGTGCCAGCAGCTTAGATGGGACAGGGGGCTACGAGCAGTACTTC

clone_size: NA
j_call: TRBJ2-1
d_call: TRBD1
v_call: TRBV9
cdr3_aa: CASSPLTGVAYNEQFF
cdr3_nt: TGTGCCAGCAGCCCCCTGACAGGGGTGGCCTACAATGAGCAGTTCTTC

clone_size: NA
j_call: TRBJ2-1
d_call: NA
v_call: TRBV9
cdr3_aa: CASSVEYGFGDEQFF
cdr3_nt: TGTGCCAGCAGCGTAGAGTACGGATTTGGCGATGAGCAGTTCTTC

clone_size: NA
j_call: TRBJ2-1
d_call: NA
v_call: TRBV14
cdr3_aa: CASSQAGTYNEQFF
cdr3_nt: TGTGCCAGCAGCCAAGCCGGAACCTACAATGAGCAGTTCTTC

clone_size: NA
j_call: TRBJ2-7
d_call: TRBD2
v_call: TRBV6-5
cdr3_aa: CASRGTSGSYEQYF
cdr3_nt: TGTGCCAGCAGGGGGACTAGCGGGAGTTACGAGCAGTACTTC

clone_size: once
j_call: TRBJ2-2
d_call: NA
v_call: TRBV27
cdr3_aa: CASSFSGTGELFF
cdr3_nt: TGTGCCAGCAGTTTCTCCGGGACCGGGGAGCTGTTTTTT

clone_size: medium-sized
j_call: TRBJ2-5
d_call: NA
v_call: TRBV28
cdr3_aa: CASSVVDLRETQYF
cdr3_nt: TGTGCCAGCAGTGTTGTAGATCTCCGGGAGACCCAGTACTTC

clone_size: few
j_call: TRBJ2-7
d_call: TRBD2
v_call: TRBV28
cdr3_aa: CASRRTSGRVHEQYF
cdr3_nt: TGTGCCAGCAGACGTACTAGCGGGAGAGTCCACGAGCAGTACTTC

clone_size: NA
j_call: TRBJ2-5
d_call: NA
v_call: TRBV7-8
cdr3_aa: CASSLAFWGSETETQYF
cdr3_nt: TGTGCCAGCAGCTTAGCGTTTTGGGGGTCGGAGACGGAGACCCAGTACTTC

clone_size: NA
j_call: TRBJ2-1
d_call: NA
v_call: TRBV10-3
cdr3_aa: CAIRGQNNEQFF
cdr3_nt: TGTGCCATCAGAGGGCAGAACAATGAGCAGTTCTTC

clone_size: NA
j_call: TRBJ2-1
d_call: NA
v_call: TRBV12-5
cdr3_aa: CASVPGQGNEQFF
cdr3_nt: TGTGCTAGTGTCCCCGGGCAGGGCAATGAGCAGTTCTTC

clone_size: NA
j_call: TRBJ2-1
d_call: NA
v_call: TRBV14
cdr3_aa: CASSQDGGIRYNEQFF
cdr3_nt: TGTGCCAGCAGCCAAGATGGCGGCATCCGTTACAATGAGCAGTTCTTC

clone_size: few
j_call: TRBJ1-5
d_call: TRBD1
v_call: TRBV6-6
cdr3_aa: CASSLGQTDQPQHF
cdr3_nt: TGTGCCAGCAGCCTGGGACAGACGGATCAGCCCCAGCATTTT

clone_size: NA
j_call: TRBJ2-1
d_call: TRBD1
v_call: TRBV15
cdr3_aa: CATSRVTGWEQFF
cdr3_nt: TGTGCCACCAGCAGAGTGACAGGGTGGGAGCAGTTCTTC